This T cell receptor (beta chain) was sequenced during a study of graft-versus-host responses after intestinal transplantation. TCRdb's table, derived via immunoSEQ multiplex PCR, lists solely in-frame clones and lacks some. The repertoire consists of roughly 100,000 clones, with 93% occurring once and the leading ten covering more than 0.95%. Germline V gene lookup returns CDR1 SGHDT and CDR2 YYEEEE. CDR3 length: 14 amino acids. V lost 0 bases, J lost 4 bases, and 2 bases stayed unmatched. Turning to this clone: Antigen: not known.

V is TRBV5-6 and J is TRBJ2-3, with 7 bases that match TRBD1. The TCR sequence derives from a human donor who received an intestinal transplant. The specimen was unstimulated CD8+ T cells sorted from spleen or lymph node cells, collected before intestinal transplant. CDR3 sequence: CASSLDRGPDTQYF. The CDR3, as DNA: TGTGCCAGCAGCTTGGACAGGGGACCAGATACGCAGTATTTT.